Listed below are T cell receptor beta chains from one sample, sequenced in a study of prognosis after radiotherapy for stage I lung cancer. TCRdb ran MiXCR on the multiplex PCR reads and lists one entry per CDR3 protein. The table lists about 24,000 distinct CDR3 sequences, about 36% of them singletons. The input for sequencing was PBMCs, taken before or after stereotactic body radiation therapy (not recorded which). All receptors derive from a donor aged 50 or older with non-small cell lung cancer. CDR3s leave out the opening cysteine and the closing phenylalanine or tryptophan.

ASSFLWDQPQH,TRBV12-3/TRBV12-4,TRBJ1-5
ASSLTGTGELF,TRBV7-3,TRBJ2-2
ASSLAGTSGNEQF,TRBV7-9,TRBJ2-1
ASSSHSNTGELF,TRBV28,TRBJ2-2
ASRRDSENTEAF,TRBV6-1,TRBJ1-1
ASSGRGLLHTDTQY,TRBV5-8,TRBJ2-3
ASSLGAHQPQH,TRBV11-1,TRBJ1-5
ASSSRLTGGFDEHY,TRBV6-1,TRBJ2-7
ATSARQGAGLQETQY,TRBV15,TRBJ2-5
ASSLSDRMNTEAF,TRBV13,TRBJ1-1
ASIPRRGTAKNIKY,TRBV6-4,TRBJ2-4
ASSYASDTEAF,TRBV12-3/TRBV12-4,TRBJ1-1
SAPIPGLTYEQY,TRBV20-1,TRBJ2-7
ASSSRTSGSGTDTQY,TRBV5-1,TRBJ2-3
AWSSGPPFAGELF,TRBV30,TRBJ2-2
ASSAGGVTDTQY,TRBV6-1,TRBJ2-3
ASSGLGGKGSGAGELF,TRBV25-1,TRBJ2-2
ASSEGFGNSYEQY,TRBV2,TRBJ2-7
ASSYSAGIQETQY,TRBV6-2/TRBV6-3,TRBJ2-5
ASRGSAGINYVYT,TRBV28,TRBJ1-2
ASSFPGASRNTEAF,TRBV11-2,TRBJ1-1
ASSRKHLTGAVNEQY,TRBV5-1,TRBJ2-7
AWMGPGGYT,TRBV30,TRBJ1-2